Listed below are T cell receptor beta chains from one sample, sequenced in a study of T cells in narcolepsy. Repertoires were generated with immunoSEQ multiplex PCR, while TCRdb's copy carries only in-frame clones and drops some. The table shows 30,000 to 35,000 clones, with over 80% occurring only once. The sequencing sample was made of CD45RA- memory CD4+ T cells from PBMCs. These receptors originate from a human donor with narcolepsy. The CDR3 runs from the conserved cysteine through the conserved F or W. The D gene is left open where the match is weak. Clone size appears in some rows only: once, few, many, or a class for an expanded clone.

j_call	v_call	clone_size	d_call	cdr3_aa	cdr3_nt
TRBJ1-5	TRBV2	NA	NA	CASNRVGSNQPQHF	TGTGCCAGCAACAGGGTCGGGAGCAATCAGCCCCAGCATTTT
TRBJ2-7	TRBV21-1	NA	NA	CASYDLLPGQGGPTYEQYF	TGTGCCAGCTATGATCTCCTCCCGGGACAGGGGGGCCCCACCTACGAGCAGTACTTC
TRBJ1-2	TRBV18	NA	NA	CASSPGGWDGYTF	TGTGCCAGCTCACCAGGGGGCTGGGATGGCTACACCTTC
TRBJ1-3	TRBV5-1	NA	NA	CASSRTSSAGNTIYF	TGCGCCAGCAGCCGGACTTCCTCCGCTGGAAACACCATATATTTT
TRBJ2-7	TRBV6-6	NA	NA	CASSYSKGEGDEQYF	TGTGCCAGCAGTTACTCGAAAGGGGAAGGGGACGAGCAGTACTTC
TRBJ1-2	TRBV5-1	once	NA	CASSLAGNYGYTF	TGCGCCAGCAGCTTGGCGGGGAACTATGGCTACACCTTC
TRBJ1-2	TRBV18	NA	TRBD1	CASSPGQGNGYTF	TGTGCCAGCTCACCGGGACAGGGGAACGGCTACACCTTC
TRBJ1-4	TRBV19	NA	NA	CASTLVATNEKLFF	TGTGCCAGTACCCTCGTTGCAACTAATGAAAAACTGTTTTTT
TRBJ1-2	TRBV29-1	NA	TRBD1	CSVDAGGGTGANYGYTF	TGCAGCGTTGACGCTGGGGGAGGGACAGGAGCTAACTATGGCTACACCTTC
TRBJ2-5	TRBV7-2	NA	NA	CASSLIGGRGGETQYF	TGTGCCAGCAGCTTAATAGGGGGGCGGGGTGGAGAGACCCAGTACTTC
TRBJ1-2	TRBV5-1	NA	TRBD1	CASSLLQGAAYYGYTF	TGCGCCAGCAGCTTGCTACAGGGGGCCGCCTACTATGGCTACACCTTC
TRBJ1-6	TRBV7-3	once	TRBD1	CASRQTGNNSPLHF	TGTGCCAGCAGGCAGACAGGGAATAATTCACCCCTCCACTTT
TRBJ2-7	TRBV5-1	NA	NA	CASSLEYEQYF	TGCGCCAGCAGCTTGGAGTACGAGCAGTACTTC
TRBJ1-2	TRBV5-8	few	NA	CASSLVAGPVYGYTF	TGTGCCAGCAGCTTGGTGGCAGGGCCGGTCTATGGCTACACCTTC
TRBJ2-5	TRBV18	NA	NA	CASSPSRGETQYF	TGTGCCAGCTCACCAAGCAGGGGTGAGACCCAGTACTTC
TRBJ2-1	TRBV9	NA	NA	CASSVGGRDKQFF	TGTGCCAGCAGCGTAGGAGGGAGAGATAAGCAGTTCTTC
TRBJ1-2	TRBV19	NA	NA	CASSIVGRDLEGYTF	TGTGCCAGTAGTATCGTAGGCCGGGACCTCGAAGGCTACACCTTC
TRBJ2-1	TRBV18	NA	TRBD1	CASSLDRGDEQFF	TGTGCCAGCTCTCTGGACAGGGGCGATGAGCAGTTCTTC
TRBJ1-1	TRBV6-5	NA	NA	CASSYDGGPGTEAFF	TGTGCCAGCAGTTATGATGGGGGGCCCGGGACTGAAGCTTTCTTT
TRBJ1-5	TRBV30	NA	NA	CAWSDQENQPQHF	TGTGCCTGGAGTGATCAGGAAAATCAGCCCCAGCATTTT
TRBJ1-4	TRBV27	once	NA	CASRPVGSGNEKLFF	TGTGCCAGCAGGCCCGTTGGGTCCGGTAATGAAAAACTGTTTTTT
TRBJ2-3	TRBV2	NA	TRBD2	CASLPGGLAADTQYF	TGTGCCAGCCTGCCTGGTGGGCTAGCGGCAGATACGCAGTATTTT
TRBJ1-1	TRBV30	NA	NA	CAWSVGGGPGGTEAFF	TGTGCCTGGAGTGTAGGCGGGGGCCCCGGGGGCACTGAAGCTTTCTTT
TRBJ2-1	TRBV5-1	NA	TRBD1	CASSVDRGNEQFF	TGCGCCAGCAGCGTTGACAGGGGCAATGAGCAGTTCTTC
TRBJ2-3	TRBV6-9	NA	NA	CASSLGKKGTDTQYF	TGTGCCAGCAGTTTGGGCAAAAAGGGGACAGATACGCAGTATTTT
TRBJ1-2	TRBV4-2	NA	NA	CASSPDQGPNYGYTF	TGTGCCAGCAGCCCTGACCAGGGGCCCAACTATGGCTACACCTTC
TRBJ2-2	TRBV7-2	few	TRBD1	CASIQIPGTVNTGELFF	TGTGCCAGCATCCAGATTCCCGGGACAGTTAACACCGGGGAGCTGTTTTTT
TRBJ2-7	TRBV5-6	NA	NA	CASSSRREQYF	TGTGCCAGCAGCTCCAGACGCGAGCAGTACTTC
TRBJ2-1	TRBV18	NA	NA	CASSPLQMSYNEQFF	TGTGCCAGCTCACCTTTGCAGATGTCCTACAATGAGCAGTTCTTC
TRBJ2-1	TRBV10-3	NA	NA	CAIQTESSYNEQFF	TGTGCCATCCAGACAGAAAGCTCCTACAATGAGCAGTTCTTC
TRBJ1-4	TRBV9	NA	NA	CASSVDPGAREKLFF	TGTGCCAGCAGCGTAGACCCGGGGGCAAGAGAAAAACTGTTTTTT
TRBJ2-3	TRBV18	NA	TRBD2	CASSPLAGGTDTQYF	TGTGCCAGCTCACCCTTAGCGGGGGGCACAGATACGCAGTATTTT
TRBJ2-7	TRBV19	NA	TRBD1	CASRRYFGTGRSYEQYF	TGTGCCAGTAGGAGATATTTTGGGACAGGCAGATCCTACGAGCAGTACTTC
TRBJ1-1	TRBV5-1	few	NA	CASSLGQRAEAFF	TGCGCCAGCAGCTTGGGACAGCGAGCTGAAGCTTTCTTT
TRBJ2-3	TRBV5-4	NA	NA	CASSFSGGLTDTQYF	TGTGCCAGCAGCTTTAGTGGCGGGCTCACAGATACGCAGTATTTT
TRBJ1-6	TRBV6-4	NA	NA	CASSEQSNSPLHF	TGTGCCAGCAGTGAACAGTCAAATTCACCCCTCCACTTT
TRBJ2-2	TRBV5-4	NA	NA	CASSPAGGTGELFF	TGTGCCAGCAGCCCTGCGGGTGGCACCGGGGAGCTGTTTTTT
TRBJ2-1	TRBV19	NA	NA	CASSIAGAGASYNEQFF	TGTGCCAGTAGTATAGCCGGGGCGGGTGCCTCCTACAATGAGCAGTTCTTC
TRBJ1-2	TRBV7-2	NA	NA	CASSPPGGKGHGYTF	TGTGCCAGCAGCCCTCCGGGAGGAAAGGGTCATGGCTACACCTTC
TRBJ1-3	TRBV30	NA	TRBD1	CAWTQGNSGNTIYF	TGTGCCTGGACACAGGGGAACTCTGGAAACACCATATATTTT
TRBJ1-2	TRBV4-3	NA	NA	CASSQERTVYGYTF	TGCGCCAGCAGCCAAGAGAGGACAGTCTATGGCTACACCTTC